What follows describes a single T cell receptor beta chain. This record comes from a study of blood T cell repertoires in COVID-19. Overall study context: T cells, B-cell-depleted T cells, or PBMCs provided the cDNA or gDNA that served as material.

Per the authors' pipeline: How many nucleated cells were present was estimated from reference gene primer amplification. Assay used: immunoSEQ multiplex PCR; TCRdb lists only in-frame clones, some missing. V and J calls and clone size come straight from that table; D and trimming were deduced from the DNA. In the table there are a few hundred thousand clones, 75% to 90% of which are singletons. This CDR3 has 19 amino acids. Trimming pared 7 bases from V and 0 bases from J, leaving 25 bases between. Per the germline V gene, CDR1 is SGHVS and CDR2 is FQNEAQ. The TCR originated in a woman in her 30s with active or convalescent COVID-19. Sequenced: peripheral blood. This chain links TRBV7-8 with TRBJ2-1; D might be TRBD1 (5 bases). The CDR3 here is CASTQGQTGPLSSYNEQFF. The CDR3 nucleotides read TGTGCCAGCACCCAAGGGCAAACAGGCCCCCTTAGCTCCTACAATGAGCAGTTCTTC.